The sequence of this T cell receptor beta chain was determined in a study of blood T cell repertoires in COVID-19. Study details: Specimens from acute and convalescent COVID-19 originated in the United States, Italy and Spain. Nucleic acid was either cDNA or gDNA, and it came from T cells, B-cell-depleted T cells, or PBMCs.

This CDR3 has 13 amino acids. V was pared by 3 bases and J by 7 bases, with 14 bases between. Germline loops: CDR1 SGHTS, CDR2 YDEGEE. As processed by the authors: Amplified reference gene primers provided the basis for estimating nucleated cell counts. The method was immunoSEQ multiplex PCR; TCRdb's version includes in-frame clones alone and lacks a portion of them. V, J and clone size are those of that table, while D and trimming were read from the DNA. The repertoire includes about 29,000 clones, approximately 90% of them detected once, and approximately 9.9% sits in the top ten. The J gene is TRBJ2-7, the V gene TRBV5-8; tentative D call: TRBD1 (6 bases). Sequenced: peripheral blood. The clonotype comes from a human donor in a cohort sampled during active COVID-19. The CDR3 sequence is CASSSYRVGEQYF. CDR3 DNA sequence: TGTGCCAGCAGCTCATACAGGGTCGGGGAGCAGTACTTC.